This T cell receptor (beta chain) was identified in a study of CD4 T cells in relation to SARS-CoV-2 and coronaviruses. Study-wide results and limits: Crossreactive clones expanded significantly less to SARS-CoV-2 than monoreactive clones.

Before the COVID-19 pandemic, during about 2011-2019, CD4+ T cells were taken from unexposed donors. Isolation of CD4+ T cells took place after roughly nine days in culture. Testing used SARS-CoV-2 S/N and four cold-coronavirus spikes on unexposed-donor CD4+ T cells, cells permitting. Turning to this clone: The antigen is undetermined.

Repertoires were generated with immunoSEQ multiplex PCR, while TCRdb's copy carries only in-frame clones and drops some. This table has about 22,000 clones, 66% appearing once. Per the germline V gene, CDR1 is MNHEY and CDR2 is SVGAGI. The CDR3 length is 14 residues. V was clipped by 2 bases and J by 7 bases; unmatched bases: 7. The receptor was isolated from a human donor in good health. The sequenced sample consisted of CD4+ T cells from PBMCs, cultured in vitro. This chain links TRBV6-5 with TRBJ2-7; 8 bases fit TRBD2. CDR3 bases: TGTGCCAGCAGTTACCCCGGGGGGGCCGGGGAGCAGTACTTC. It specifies CASSYPGGAGEQYF.